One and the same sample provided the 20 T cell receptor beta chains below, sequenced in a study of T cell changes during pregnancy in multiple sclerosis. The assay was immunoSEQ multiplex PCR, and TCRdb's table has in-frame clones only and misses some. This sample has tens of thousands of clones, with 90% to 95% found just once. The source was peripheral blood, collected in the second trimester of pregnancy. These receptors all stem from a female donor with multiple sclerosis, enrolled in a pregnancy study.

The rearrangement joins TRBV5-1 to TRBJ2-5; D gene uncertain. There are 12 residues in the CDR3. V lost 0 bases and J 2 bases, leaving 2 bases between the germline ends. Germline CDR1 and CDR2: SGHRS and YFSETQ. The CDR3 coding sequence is TGCGCCAGCAGCTTGGCGCAAGAGACCCAGTACTTC. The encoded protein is CASSLAQETQYF.

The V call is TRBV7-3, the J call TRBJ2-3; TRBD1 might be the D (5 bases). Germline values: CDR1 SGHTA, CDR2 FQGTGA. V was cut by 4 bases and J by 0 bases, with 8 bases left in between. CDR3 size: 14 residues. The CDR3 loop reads CASSSTGSTDTQYF. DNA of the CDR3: TGTGCCAGCAGCTCTACAGGTAGCACAGATACGCAGTATTTT.

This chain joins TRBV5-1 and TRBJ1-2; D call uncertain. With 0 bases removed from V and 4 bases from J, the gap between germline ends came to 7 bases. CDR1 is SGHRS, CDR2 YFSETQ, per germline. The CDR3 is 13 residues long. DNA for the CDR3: TGCGCCAGCAGCTTGGCCGCAGGCTATGGCTACACCTTC. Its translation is CASSLAAGYGYTF.

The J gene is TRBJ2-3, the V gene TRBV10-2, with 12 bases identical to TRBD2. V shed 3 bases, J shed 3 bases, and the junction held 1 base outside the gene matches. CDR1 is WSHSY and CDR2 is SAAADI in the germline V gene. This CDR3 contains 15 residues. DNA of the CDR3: TGCGCCAGCAGTGAACTAGCGGGAGGAACAGATACGCAGTATTTT. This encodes CASSELAGGTDTQYF.

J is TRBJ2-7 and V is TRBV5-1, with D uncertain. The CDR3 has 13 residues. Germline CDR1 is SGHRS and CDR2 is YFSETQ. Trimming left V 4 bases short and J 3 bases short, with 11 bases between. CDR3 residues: CASSPGLVYEQYF. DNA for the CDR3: TGCGCCAGCAGCCCCGGCCTAGTCTACGAGCAGTACTTC.

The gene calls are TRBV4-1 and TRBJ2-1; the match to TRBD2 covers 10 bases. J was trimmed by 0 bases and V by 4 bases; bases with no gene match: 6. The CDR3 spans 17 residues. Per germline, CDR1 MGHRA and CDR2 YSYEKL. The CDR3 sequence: CASSPRTSGDSYNEQFF. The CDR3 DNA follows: TGCGCCAGCAGCCCTAGGACTAGCGGAGACTCCTACAATGAGCAGTTCTTC.

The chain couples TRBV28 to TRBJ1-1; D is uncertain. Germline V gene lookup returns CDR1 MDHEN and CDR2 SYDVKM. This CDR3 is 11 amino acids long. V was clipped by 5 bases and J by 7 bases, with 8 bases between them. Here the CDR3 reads CASSLTYEAFF. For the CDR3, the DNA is TGTGCCAGCAGTCTTACATATGAAGCTTTCTTT.

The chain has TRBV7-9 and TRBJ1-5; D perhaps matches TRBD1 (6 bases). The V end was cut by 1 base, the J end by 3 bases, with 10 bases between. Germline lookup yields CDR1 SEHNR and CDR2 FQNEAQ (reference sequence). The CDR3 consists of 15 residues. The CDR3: CASSLDQGPNQPQHF. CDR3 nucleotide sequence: TGTGCCAGCAGCTTAGATCAGGGGCCCAATCAGCCCCAGCATTTT.

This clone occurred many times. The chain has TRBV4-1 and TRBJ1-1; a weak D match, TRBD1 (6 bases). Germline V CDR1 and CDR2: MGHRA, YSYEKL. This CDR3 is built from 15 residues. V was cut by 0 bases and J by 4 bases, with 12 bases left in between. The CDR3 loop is CASSQDWGGGTEAFF. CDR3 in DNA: TGCGCCAGCAGCCAAGATTGGGGAGGGGGCACTGAAGCTTTCTTT.

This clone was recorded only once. CDR3 sequence (DNA): TGTGCCAGCAGCTTAGCTTCACTAACGGGGGAGACCCAGTACTTC. This sequence encodes CASSLASLTGETQYF. The rearrangement links TRBV11-2 to TRBJ2-5; D may be TRBD2 (5 bases). The V gene lost 1 base and the J gene lost 5 bases, with 14 bases spanning the gap. CDR1 and CDR2 (germline): SGHAT, FQNNGV. The CDR3 is 15 residues long.

The CDR3 loop is CASSGSPTSGTSYEQYF. DNA for the CDR3: TGTGCCAGCAGTGGGTCCCCGACTAGCGGCACATCCTACGAGCAGTACTTC. The J gene is TRBJ2-7, the V gene TRBV2, with 9 bases identical to TRBD2. This CDR3 comprises 17 residues. Germline assignment: CDR1 SNHLY and CDR2 FYNNEI. The junction had 11 bases not matched to a gene; V was cut back by 4 bases and J by 1 base.

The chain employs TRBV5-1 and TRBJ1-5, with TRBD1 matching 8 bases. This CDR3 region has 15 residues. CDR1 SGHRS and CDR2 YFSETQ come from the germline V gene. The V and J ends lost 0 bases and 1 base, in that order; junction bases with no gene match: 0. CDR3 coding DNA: TGCGCCAGCAGCTTGGGGGACAGGAGCAATCAGCCCCAGCATTTT. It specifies CASSLGDRSNQPQHF.

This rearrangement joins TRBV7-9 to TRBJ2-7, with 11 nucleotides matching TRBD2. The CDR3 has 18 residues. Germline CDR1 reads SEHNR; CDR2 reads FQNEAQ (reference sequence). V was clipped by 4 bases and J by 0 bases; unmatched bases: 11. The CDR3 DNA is TGTGCCAGCAGCTCCCCCAAAATAGCGGGAGGGCCCTCCTACGAGCAGTACTTC. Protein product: CASSSPKIAGGPSYEQYF. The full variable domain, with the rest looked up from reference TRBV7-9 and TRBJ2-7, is DTGVSQNPRHKITKRGQNVTFRCDPISEHNRLYWYRQTLGQGPEFLTYFQNEAQLEKSRLLSDRFSAERPKGSFSTLEIQRTEQGDSAMYLCASSSPKIAGGPSYEQYFGPGTRLTVT.

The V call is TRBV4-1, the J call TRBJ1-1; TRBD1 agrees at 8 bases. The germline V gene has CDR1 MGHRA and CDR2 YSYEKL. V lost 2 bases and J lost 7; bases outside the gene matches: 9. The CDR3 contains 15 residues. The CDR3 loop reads CASSQLVTGENEAFF. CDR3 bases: TGCGCCAGCAGCCAACTTGTGACAGGGGAGAATGAAGCTTTCTTT.

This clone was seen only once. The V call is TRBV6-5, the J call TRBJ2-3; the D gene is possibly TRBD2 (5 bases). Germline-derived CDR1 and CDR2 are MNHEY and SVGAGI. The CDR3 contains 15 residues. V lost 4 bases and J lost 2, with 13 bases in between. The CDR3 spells CASSFRGLLTDTQYF. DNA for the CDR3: TGTGCCAGCAGTTTCCGCGGACTGCTCACAGATACGCAGTATTTT.

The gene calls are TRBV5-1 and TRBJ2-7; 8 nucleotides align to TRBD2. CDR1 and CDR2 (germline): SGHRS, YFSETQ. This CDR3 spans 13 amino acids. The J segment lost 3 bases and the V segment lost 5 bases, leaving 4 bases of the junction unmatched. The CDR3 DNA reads TGCGCCAGCAGACTAGCGGTACTCTACGAGCAGTACTTC. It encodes CASRLAVLYEQYF.

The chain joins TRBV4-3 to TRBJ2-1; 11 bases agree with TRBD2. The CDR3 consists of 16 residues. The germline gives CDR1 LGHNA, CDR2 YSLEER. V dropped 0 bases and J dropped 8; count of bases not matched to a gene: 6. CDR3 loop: CASSQETSGIGDEQFF. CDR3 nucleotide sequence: TGCGCCAGCAGCCAAGAGACTAGCGGGATTGGTGATGAGCAGTTCTTC.

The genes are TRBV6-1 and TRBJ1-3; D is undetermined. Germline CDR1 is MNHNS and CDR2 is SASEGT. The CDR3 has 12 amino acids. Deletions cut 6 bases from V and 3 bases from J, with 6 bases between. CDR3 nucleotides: TGTGCCAGCAGCGAACGTGGAAACACCATATATTTT. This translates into CASSERGNTIYF.

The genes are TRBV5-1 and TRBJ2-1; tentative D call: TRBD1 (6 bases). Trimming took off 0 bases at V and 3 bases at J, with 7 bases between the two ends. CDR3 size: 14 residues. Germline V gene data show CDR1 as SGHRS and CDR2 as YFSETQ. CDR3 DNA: TGCGCCAGCAGCTTGGGACAGGACTACAATGAGCAGTTCTTC. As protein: CASSLGQDYNEQFF. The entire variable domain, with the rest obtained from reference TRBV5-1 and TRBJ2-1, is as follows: KAGVTQTPRYLIKTRGQQVTLSCSPISGHRSVSWYQQTPGQGLQFLFEYFSETQRNKGNFPGRFSGRQFSNSRSEMNVSTLELGDSALYLCASSLGQDYNEQFFGPGTRLTVL.

This chain's CDR3 is CASSQELKGTEAFF. For the CDR3, the DNA is TGTGCCAGCAGCCAAGAATTGAAGGGGACTGAAGCTTTCTTT. The chain combines TRBV14 with TRBJ1-1; tentatively, D is TRBD1 (5 bases). Germline CDR1 SGHDN, CDR2 FVKESK. The CDR3 is 14 amino acids. The germline V and J ends were trimmed by 0 bases and 5 bases, with 10 bases remaining between them.